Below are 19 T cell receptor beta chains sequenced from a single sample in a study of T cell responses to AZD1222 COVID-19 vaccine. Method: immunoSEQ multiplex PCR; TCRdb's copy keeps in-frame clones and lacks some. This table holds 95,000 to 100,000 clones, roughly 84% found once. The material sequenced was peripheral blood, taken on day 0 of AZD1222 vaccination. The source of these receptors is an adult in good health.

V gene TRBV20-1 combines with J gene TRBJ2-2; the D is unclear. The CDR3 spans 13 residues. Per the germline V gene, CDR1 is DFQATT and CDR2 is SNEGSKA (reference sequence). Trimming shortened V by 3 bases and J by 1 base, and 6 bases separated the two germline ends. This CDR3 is CSASQENTGELFF. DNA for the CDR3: TGCAGTGCTAGTCAGGAGAACACCGGGGAGCTGTTTTTT.

The CDR3: CASSIGLRSGSRSYNEQFF. The DNA of the CDR3 is TGTGCCAGTAGTATAGGTCTCCGTAGCGGGAGTCGCTCCTACAATGAGCAGTTCTTC. The chain has TRBV19 and TRBJ2-1; TRBD2 matches 9 bases. The J segment lost 0 bases and the V segment lost 1 base, leaving 10 bases of the junction unmatched. Germline V gene sequence: CDR1 LNHDA, CDR2 SQIVND (reference sequence). The CDR3 sequence is 19 residues long.

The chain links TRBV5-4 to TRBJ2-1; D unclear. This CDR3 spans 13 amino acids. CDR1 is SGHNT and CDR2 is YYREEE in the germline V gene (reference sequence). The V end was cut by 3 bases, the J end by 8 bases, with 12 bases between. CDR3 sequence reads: CASSYGRPHEQFF. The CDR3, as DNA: TGTGCCAGCAGCTACGGTCGCCCCCATGAGCAGTTCTTC.

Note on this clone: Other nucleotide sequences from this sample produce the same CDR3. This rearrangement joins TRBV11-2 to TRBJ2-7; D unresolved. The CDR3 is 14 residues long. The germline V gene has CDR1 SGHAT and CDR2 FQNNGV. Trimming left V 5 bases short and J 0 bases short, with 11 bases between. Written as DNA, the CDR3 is TGTGCCAGCAGCCTACTACAGAGCTCCTACGAGCAGTACTTC. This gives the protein CASSLLQSSYEQYF.

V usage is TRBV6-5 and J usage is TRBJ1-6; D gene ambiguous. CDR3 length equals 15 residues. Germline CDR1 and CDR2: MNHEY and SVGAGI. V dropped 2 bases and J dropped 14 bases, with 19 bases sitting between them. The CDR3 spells CASSYATGPSQTLHF. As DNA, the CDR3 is TGTGCCAGCAGTTACGCAACCGGGCCCTCCCAAACCCTCCACTTT.

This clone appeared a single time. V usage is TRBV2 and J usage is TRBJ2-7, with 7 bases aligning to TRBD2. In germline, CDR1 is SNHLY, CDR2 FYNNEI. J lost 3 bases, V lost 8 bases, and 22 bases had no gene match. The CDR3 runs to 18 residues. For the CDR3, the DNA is TGTGCCAGCCGGACCACCCTAGCGGAGCGGATAGGTCGCTACGAGCAGTACTTC. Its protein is CASRTTLAERIGRYEQYF.

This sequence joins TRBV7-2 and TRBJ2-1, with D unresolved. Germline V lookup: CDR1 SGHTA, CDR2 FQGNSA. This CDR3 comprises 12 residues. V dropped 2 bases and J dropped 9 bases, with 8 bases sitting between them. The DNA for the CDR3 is TGTGCCAGCAGCTTAAGCCGTCTTGAGCAGTTCTTC. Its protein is CASSLSRLEQFF.

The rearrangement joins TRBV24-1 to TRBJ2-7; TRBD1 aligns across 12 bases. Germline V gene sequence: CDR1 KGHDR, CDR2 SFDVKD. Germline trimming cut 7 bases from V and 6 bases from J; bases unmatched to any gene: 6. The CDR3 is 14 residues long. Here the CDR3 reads CATSGGTGGGEQYF. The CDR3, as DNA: TGTGCCACCAGCGGCGGGACAGGGGGCGGCGAGCAGTACTTC.

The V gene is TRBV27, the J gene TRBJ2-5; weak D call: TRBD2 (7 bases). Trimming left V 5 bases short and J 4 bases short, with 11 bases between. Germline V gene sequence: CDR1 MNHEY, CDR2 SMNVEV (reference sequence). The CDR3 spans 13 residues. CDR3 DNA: TGTGCCAGCAGTACAGGGAGGGCAGAGACCCAGTACTTC. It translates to CASSTGRAETQYF.

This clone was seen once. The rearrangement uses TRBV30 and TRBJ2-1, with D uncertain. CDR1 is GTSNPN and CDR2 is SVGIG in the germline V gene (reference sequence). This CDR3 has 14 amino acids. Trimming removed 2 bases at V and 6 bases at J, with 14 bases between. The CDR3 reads CAWSRSASGNEQFF. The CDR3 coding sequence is TGTGCCTGGAGTCGGTCCGCTTCCGGCAATGAGCAGTTCTTC.

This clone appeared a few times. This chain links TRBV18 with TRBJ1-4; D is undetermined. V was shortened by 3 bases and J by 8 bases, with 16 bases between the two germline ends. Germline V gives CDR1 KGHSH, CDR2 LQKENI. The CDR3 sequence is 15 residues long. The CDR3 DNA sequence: TGTGCCAGCTCACCGAGAGGGTTTCCTAGGGAAAAACTGTTTTTT. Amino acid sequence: CASSPRGFPREKLFF.

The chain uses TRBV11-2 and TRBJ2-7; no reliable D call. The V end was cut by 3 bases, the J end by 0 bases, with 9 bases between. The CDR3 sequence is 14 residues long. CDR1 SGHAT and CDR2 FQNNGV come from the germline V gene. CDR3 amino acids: CASSLGFSSYEQYF. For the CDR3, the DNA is TGTGCCAGCAGCTTGGGGTTTTCCTCCTACGAGCAGTACTTC.

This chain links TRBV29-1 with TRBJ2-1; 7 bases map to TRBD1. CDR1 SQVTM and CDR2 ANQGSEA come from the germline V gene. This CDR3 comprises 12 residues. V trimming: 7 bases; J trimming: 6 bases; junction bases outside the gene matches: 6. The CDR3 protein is CSAMTGLNEQFF. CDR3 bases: TGCAGCGCCATGACAGGGCTCAATGAGCAGTTCTTC.

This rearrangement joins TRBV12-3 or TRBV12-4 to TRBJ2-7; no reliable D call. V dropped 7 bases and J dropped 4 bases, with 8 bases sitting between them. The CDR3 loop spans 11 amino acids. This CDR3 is CASTSWYEQYF. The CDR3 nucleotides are TGTGCCAGCACCTCGTGGTACGAGCAGTACTTC.

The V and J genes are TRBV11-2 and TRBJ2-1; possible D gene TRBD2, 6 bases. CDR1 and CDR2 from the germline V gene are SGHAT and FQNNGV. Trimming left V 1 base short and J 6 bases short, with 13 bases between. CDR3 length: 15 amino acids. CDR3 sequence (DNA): TGTGCCAGCAGCTTAGTGGGGACTGCCCCCAATGAGCAGTTCTTC. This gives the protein CASSLVGTAPNEQFF.

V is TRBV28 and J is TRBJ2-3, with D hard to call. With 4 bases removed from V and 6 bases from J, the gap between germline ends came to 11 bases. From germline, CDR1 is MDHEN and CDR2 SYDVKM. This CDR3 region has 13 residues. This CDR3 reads CASSYSPADTQYF. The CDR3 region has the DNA TGTGCCAGCAGTTACTCGCCCGCCGATACGCAGTATTTT.

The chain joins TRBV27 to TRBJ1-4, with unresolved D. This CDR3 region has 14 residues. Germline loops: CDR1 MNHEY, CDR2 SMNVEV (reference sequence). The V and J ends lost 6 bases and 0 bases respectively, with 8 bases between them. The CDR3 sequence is CASRASSTNEKLFF. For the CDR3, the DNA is TGTGCCAGCAGAGCCAGTTCAACTAATGAAAAACTGTTTTTT.

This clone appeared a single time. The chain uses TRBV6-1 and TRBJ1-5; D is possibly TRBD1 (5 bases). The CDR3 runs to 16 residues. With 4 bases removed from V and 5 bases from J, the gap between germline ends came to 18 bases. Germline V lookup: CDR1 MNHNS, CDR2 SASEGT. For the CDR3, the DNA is TGTGCCAGCAGTGCCTCCCGGGACTATTTTCATCAGCCCCAGCATTTT. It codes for CASSASRDYFHQPQHF.

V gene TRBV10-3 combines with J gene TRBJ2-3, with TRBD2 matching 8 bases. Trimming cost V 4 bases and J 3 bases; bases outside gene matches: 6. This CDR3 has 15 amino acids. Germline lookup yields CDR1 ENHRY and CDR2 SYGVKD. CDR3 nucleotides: TGTGCCATCAGTGTAACGGGAGGGCCGACAGATACGCAGTATTTT. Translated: CAISVTGGPTDTQYF.